These 7 T cell receptor beta chains share one sample of origin, sequenced in a study of cytomegalovirus exposure and HLA in healthy donors. The PCR was carried out with 60 Vbeta primers and 13 Jbeta primers. Sequenced by immunoSEQ multiplex PCR; TCRdb stores in-frame clones only, minus some. The sample includes about 150,000 clones, about 80% of them seen just once. Sequenced material: PBMCs. These TCRs come from a man between 25 and 39 years old in good health and CMV-seropositive.

This chain links TRBV27 with TRBJ1-1, with 8 bases matching TRBD1. The V gene's germline CDR1 is MNHEY and CDR2 SMNVEV (reference sequence). The junction had 7 bases not matched to a gene; V was cut back by 9 bases and J by 1 base. This CDR3 contains 14 residues. This chain's CDR3 is CARARGRGNTEAFF. In DNA form, the CDR3 reads TGTGCCAGGGCCAGGGGGCGCGGGAACACTGAAGCTTTCTTT.

The chain recombines TRBV6-5 with TRBJ2-1; D uncertain. V was pared by 4 bases and J by 1 base, with 11 bases between. Germline lookup yields CDR1 MNHEY and CDR2 SVGAGI. The CDR3 runs 15 residues. CDR3 sequence reads: CASSSLSISYNEQFF. CDR3 bases: TGTGCCAGCAGTTCCCTATCCATATCCTACAATGAGCAGTTCTTC.

This clone was counted a few times. The genes are TRBV11-2 and TRBJ2-1, with D perhaps matching TRBD1 (5 bases). V shed 0 bases and J shed 3 bases, with 12 bases lying between them. The CDR3 loop spans 16 amino acids. Germline V CDR1 and CDR2: SGHAT, FQNNGV. The CDR3 DNA reads as TGTGCCAGCAGCTTAGATGGTGCAGGGTACTACAATGAGCAGTTCTTC. This sequence encodes CASSLDGAGYYNEQFF. The full variable domain, in which reference TRBV11-2 and TRBJ2-1 provide the parts outside the CDR3, is EAGVAQSPRYKIIEKRQSVAFWCNPISGHATLYWYQQILGQGPKLLIQFQNNGVVDDSQLPKDRFSAERLKGVDSTLKIQPAKLEDSAVYLCASSLDGAGYYNEQFFGPGTRLTVL.

The gene calls are TRBV11-2 and TRBJ2-5; the D gene is possibly TRBD2 (6 bases). The CDR3 runs to 14 residues. V shed 6 bases and J shed 8 bases, with 19 bases lying between them. The germline gives CDR1 SGHAT, CDR2 FQNNGV. For the CDR3, the DNA is TGTGCCAGCAGACCTCCGGGACTTAAGGGCACCCAGTACTTC. Translation: CASRPPGLKGTQYF. The full variable domain, in which reference TRBV11-2 and TRBJ2-5 provide the parts outside the CDR3, is EAGVAQSPRYKIIEKRQSVAFWCNPISGHATLYWYQQILGQGPKLLIQFQNNGVVDDSQLPKDRFSAERLKGVDSTLKIQPAKLEDSAVYLCASRPPGLKGTQYFGPGTRLLVL.

The chain is built from TRBV7-6 and TRBJ2-7; 8 nucleotides agree with TRBD1. V trimming: 0 bases; J trimming: 3 bases; junction bases outside the gene matches: 4. The CDR3 loop spans 15 amino acids. Germline lookup yields CDR1 SGHVS and CDR2 FNYEAQ. This chain's CDR3 is CASSLASTGGYEQYF. The DNA of the CDR3 is TGTGCCAGCAGCTTAGCGTCAACAGGGGGCTACGAGCAGTACTTC.

This sequence joins TRBV7-9 and TRBJ1-4; TRBD1 matches at 10 bases. The length of the CDR3 is 15 residues. From germline, CDR1 is SEHNR and CDR2 FQNEAQ (reference sequence). V lost 3 bases and J lost 8; bases outside the gene matches: 6. The CDR3 loop is CASSFLGQGDEKLFF. For the CDR3, the DNA is TGTGCCAGCAGCTTCCTTGGACAGGGGGACGAAAAACTGTTTTTT.

The V and J genes are TRBV19 and TRBJ2-2; the match to TRBD2 covers 8 bases. Germline V gene data show CDR1 as LNHDA and CDR2 as SQIVND (reference sequence). Trimming removed 7 bases from V and 2 bases from J; junction bases left unmatched: 6. The length of the CDR3 is 15 residues. CDR3 sequence: CASTRGGPNTGELFF. As DNA, the CDR3 is TGTGCCAGTACCCGCGGGGGGCCCAACACCGGGGAGCTGTTTTTT.